The rows below give T cell receptor beta chains drawn from one sample of a study of T cell repertoires in cytomegalovirus infection. Via MiXCR, TCRdb re-called the reads, giving one row per CDR3 protein. The sample has about 890,000 distinct CDR3 sequences; around a third are singletons. No antigens are known for them. This material consisted of cultured CD8+ T cells from PBMCs, taken from culture after CMV antigen stimulation. The receptors shown here come from a human donor in good health (CMV status not recorded). Some clones in this sample may be carry-over from other donors' samples. CDR3s include the opening cysteine and the closing phenylalanine or tryptophan. Each record gives: J gene, V gene, D gene, clone size, CDR3 DNA, CDR3 protein. A D gene is named only where the DNA matches it firmly. Some rows mark clone size as missing; the rest say once, few, many or name a class of expanded clone.

j_gene: TRBJ1-1; v_gene: TRBV29-1; d_gene: NA; abundance: NA; CDR3nt: TGCAGCGCCGGACGGGGGGAGAACACTGAAGCTTTCTTT; CDR3aa: CSAGRGENTEAFF
j_gene: TRBJ2-5; v_gene: TRBV7-6; d_gene: NA; abundance: many; CDR3nt: TGTGCCAGCAGCCCTACCCCGCCTGGTGGACCCTCCCCCATCACATTTGGGGAGACCCAGTACTTC; CDR3aa: CASSPTPPGGPSPITFGETQYF
j_gene: TRBJ1-3; v_gene: TRBV10-3; d_gene: NA; abundance: few; CDR3nt: TGTGCCATCAGAAAGCCCGAGGAGACTGGAAACACCATATATTTT; CDR3aa: CAIRKPEETGNTIYF
j_gene: TRBJ2-3; v_gene: TRBV15; d_gene: TRBD2; abundance: NA; CDR3nt: TGTGCCACCAGCCCCGGTGGACTAGCGACAGCAGATACGCAGTATTTT; CDR3aa: CATSPGGLATADTQYF
j_gene: TRBJ2-7; v_gene: TRBV12-3/TRBV12-4; d_gene: NA; abundance: NA; CDR3nt: TGTGCCAGCAGCCGGGCCGGGGAGCAGTACTTC; CDR3aa: CASSRAGEQYF
j_gene: TRBJ1-6; v_gene: TRBV27; d_gene: NA; abundance: NA; CDR3nt: TGTGCCAGCAGTCAGACCCAATCGGGACCCCTCCACTTT; CDR3aa: CASSQTQSGPLHF
j_gene: TRBJ1-6; v_gene: TRBV7-9; d_gene: NA; abundance: NA; CDR3nt: TGTGCCAGCAGCATAGTTACTGCTACCCGGACAGAGGAGGACCATAATTCACCCCTCCACTTT; CDR3aa: CASSIVTATRTEEDHNSPLHF
j_gene: TRBJ2-5; v_gene: TRBV5-4; d_gene: TRBD1; abundance: NA; CDR3nt: TGTGCCAGCAGCTTAGGGCAGGGGGCCCAGGAGACCCAGTACTTC; CDR3aa: CASSLGQGAQETQYF
j_gene: TRBJ2-5; v_gene: TRBV7-6; d_gene: NA; abundance: few; CDR3nt: TGTGCCAGCAGCCAGGGGGGTACCGAAGAGACCCAGTACTTC; CDR3aa: CASSQGGTEETQYF
j_gene: TRBJ2-5; v_gene: TRBV6-2/TRBV6-3; d_gene: NA; abundance: NA; CDR3nt: TGTGCCAGCTTCGCTTGGGGACAAGAGACCCAGTACTTC; CDR3aa: CASFAWGQETQYF
j_gene: TRBJ1-2; v_gene: TRBV12-3/TRBV12-4; d_gene: NA; abundance: NA; CDR3nt: TGTGCCAGCAGTTTCACTGGGCCGAGCTATGGCTACACCTTC; CDR3aa: CASSFTGPSYGYTF
j_gene: TRBJ2-1; v_gene: TRBV27; d_gene: NA; abundance: NA; CDR3nt: TGTGCCAGCAGTTTATCCCGACCCACCCGTTACAATGAGCAGTTCTTC; CDR3aa: CASSLSRPTRYNEQFF
j_gene: TRBJ2-7; v_gene: TRBV27; d_gene: NA; abundance: NA; CDR3nt: TGTGCCAGCAGTTTACTATCGACAAGGGGCGATTCCTACGAGCAGTACTTC; CDR3aa: CASSLLSTRGDSYEQYF
j_gene: TRBJ1-1; v_gene: TRBV19; d_gene: TRBD1; abundance: NA; CDR3nt: TGTGCCAGTAGTATAGTAGGCAGGGGGCACACTGAAGCTTTCTTT; CDR3aa: CASSIVGRGHTEAFF
j_gene: TRBJ2-2; v_gene: TRBV6-6; d_gene: TRBD2; abundance: NA; CDR3nt: TGTGCCAGCAGTTACGGGAGGGAATGGGTCGGGGAGCTGTTTTTT; CDR3aa: CASSYGREWVGELFF
j_gene: TRBJ2-5; v_gene: TRBV10-3; d_gene: NA; abundance: NA; CDR3nt: TGTGCCATCAGTGAGTCTTCCCAGGGGCGAGAGACCCAGTACTTC; CDR3aa: CAISESSQGRETQYF
j_gene: TRBJ1-5; v_gene: TRBV5-6; d_gene: NA; abundance: NA; CDR3nt: TGTGCCAGCAGCTTTGGGGGGACCCGGGGTTATGGCAATCAGCCCCAGCATTTT; CDR3aa: CASSFGGTRGYGNQPQHF
j_gene: TRBJ2-1; v_gene: TRBV11-2; d_gene: NA; abundance: NA; CDR3nt: TGTGCCGGCAGCTTAACCTTGGGGGCCAGGGGTCCATGGATCAAGAATCGGAATGAGCAGTTCTTC; CDR3aa: CAGSLTLGARGPWIKNRNEQFF
j_gene: TRBJ2-5; v_gene: TRBV24-1; d_gene: TRBD2; abundance: NA; CDR3nt: TGTGCCACCAGTTCGGGGGGCCAAGAGACCCAGTACTTC; CDR3aa: CATSSGGQETQYF